The T cell receptor (beta chain) described here comes from a study of control samples from healthy donors and cancer patients. CDR1 MNHNY and CDR2 SVGAGI come from the germline V gene (reference sequence). CDR3 size: 13 residues. This table comes from immunoSEQ multiplex PCR, and its TCRdb copy is limited to in-frame clones, with some not included. The table includes 75,000 to 95,000 clones, 90% detected once. With regard to this clone: Mismatch with germline at one junction end may stem from a read error.

The specimen was blood. The source of this sequence is a woman between 18 and 30 years old in good health. V is TRBV6-6 and J is TRBJ1-2, with 8 bases lining up with TRBD1. CDR3 loop: CASSRSDREYGSF. DNA of the CDR3: TGTGCCAGCAGCCGATCGGACAGGGAATATGGGTCGTTC.